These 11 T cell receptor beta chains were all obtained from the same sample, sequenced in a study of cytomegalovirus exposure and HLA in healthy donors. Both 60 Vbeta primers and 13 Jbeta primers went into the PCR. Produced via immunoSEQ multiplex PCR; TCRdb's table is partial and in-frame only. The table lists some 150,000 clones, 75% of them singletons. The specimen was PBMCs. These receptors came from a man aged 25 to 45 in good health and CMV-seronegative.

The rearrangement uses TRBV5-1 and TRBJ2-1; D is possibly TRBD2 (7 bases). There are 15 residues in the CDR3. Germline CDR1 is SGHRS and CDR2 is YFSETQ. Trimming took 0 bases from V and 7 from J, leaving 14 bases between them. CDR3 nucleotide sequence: TGCGCCAGCAGCTTGGGGGGGGGCCGGGATAATGAGCAGTTCTTC. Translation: CASSLGGGRDNEQFF.

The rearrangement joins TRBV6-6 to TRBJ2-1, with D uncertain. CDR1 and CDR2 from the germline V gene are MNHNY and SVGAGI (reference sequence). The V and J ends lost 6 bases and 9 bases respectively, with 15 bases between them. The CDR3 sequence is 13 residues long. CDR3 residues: CASRPPRISEQFF. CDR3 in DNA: TGTGCCAGCAGGCCTCCTCGAATCAGTGAGCAGTTCTTC.

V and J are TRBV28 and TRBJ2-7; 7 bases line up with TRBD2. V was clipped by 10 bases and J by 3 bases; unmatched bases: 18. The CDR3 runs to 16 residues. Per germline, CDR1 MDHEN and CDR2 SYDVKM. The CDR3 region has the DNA TGTGCCACCCCTCTACTAAACCGCGGGAGACACTACGAGCAGTACTTC. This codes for CATPLLNRGRHYEQYF.

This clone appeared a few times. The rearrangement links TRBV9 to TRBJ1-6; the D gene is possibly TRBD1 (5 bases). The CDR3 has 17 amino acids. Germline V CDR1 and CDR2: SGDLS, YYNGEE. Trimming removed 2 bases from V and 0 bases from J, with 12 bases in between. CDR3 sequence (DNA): TGTGCCAGCAGCGTGCGGGGGTCGAGCTCCTATAATTCACCCCTCCACTTT. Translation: CASSVRGSSSYNSPLHF.

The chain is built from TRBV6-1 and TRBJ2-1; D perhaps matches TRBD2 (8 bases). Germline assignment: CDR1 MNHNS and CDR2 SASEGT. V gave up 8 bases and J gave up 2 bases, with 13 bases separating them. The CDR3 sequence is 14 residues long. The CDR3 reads CASGSGTAYNEQFF. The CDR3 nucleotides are TGTGCCAGCGGTAGCGGGACAGCCTACAATGAGCAGTTCTTC.

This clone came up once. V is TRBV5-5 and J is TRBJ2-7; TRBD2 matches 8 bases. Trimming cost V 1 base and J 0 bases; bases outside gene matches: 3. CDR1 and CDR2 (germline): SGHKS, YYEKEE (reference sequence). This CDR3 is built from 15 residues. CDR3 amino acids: CASSLTGGLSYEQYF. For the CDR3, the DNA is TGTGCCAGCAGCTTGACGGGAGGGCTCTCCTACGAGCAGTACTTC.

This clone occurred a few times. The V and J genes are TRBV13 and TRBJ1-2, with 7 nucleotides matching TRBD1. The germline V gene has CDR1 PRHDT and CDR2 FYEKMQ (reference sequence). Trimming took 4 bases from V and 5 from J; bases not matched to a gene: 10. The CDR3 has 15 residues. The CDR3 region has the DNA TGTGCCAGCAGCTCCCCTCGACAGGGAGTATATGGCTACACCTTC. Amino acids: CASSSPRQGVYGYTF.

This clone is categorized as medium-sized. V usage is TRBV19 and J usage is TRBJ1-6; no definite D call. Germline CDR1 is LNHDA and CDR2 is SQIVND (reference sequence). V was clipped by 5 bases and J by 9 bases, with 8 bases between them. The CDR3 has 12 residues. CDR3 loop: CASSREGSPLHF. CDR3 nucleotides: TGTGCCAGTAGTCGCGAGGGTTCACCCCTCCACTTT.

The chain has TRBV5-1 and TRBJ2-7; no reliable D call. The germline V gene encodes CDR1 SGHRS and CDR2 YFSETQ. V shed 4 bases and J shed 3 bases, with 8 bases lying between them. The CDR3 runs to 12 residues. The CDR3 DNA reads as TGCGCCAGCAGCCCCTCGGGCTACGAGCAGTACTTC. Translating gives CASSPSGYEQYF.

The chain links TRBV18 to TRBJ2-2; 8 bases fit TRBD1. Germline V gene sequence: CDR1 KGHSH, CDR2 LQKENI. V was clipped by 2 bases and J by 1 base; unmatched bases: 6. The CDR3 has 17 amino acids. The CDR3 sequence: CASSPVIGQGNTGELFF. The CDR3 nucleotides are TGTGCCAGCTCACCAGTAATAGGACAGGGGAACACCGGGGAGCTGTTTTTT.

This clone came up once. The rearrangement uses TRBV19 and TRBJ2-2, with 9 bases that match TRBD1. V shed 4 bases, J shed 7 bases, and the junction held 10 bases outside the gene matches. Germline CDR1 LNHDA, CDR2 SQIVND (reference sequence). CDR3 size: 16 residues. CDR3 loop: CASSTPWDRENGELFF. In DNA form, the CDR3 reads TGTGCCAGTAGTACACCATGGGACAGGGAGAACGGGGAGCTGTTTTTT.